This is a list of T cell receptor beta chains from one sample in a study of patients and donors after allogeneic stem cell transplantation. TCRdb independently ran MiXCR on the RT-PCR reads; one entry per CDR3 protein. Altogether some 1,800 distinct CDR3 sequences are present, about 20% being singletons, with the ten largest covering more than 10%. The sequenced material came from blood, either unsorted or a sorted T cell fraction (not recorded which). All receptors derive from a human donor who was either an allogeneic HSCT recipient or a stem cell or donor lymphocyte infusion donor (not recorded which). It is not recorded whose cells these are; they may come from a transplant donor. CDR3s include the opening cysteine and the closing phenylalanine or tryptophan. Each record gives: CDR3 protein, CDR3 DNA, V gene, D gene, J gene, clone size. D genes are given only for firm matches. The size of a clone is reported for some rows only, either as once, few or many, or as a class for expanded clones.

CDR3: CASNRDSSYEQYF; DNA: TGTGCCAGCAACCGGGACAGCTCTTACGAGCAGTACTTC; V: TRBV7-8; D: TRBD1; J: TRBJ2-7; size: few
CDR3: CASSLVQEQYF; DNA: TGTGCCAGCAGTTTGGTACAGGAGCAGTACTTC; V: TRBV6-6; D: NA; J: TRBJ2-7; size: few
CDR3: CASSPPSGQYEQFF; DNA: TGTGCCAGCTCACCACCAAGCGGACAGTATGAGCAGTTCTTC; V: TRBV18; D: NA; J: TRBJ2-1; size: NA
CDR3: CASSSQGLGGEQYF; DNA: TGTGCCAGCTCATCACAGGGCTTGGGGGGCGAGCAGTACTTC; V: TRBV18; D: NA; J: TRBJ2-7; size: NA
CDR3: CASSASAGTAYEQYF; DNA: TGTGCCAGTAGTGCCTCGGCCGGGACAGCCTACGAGCAGTACTTC; V: TRBV19; D: TRBD1; J: TRBJ2-7; size: few
CDR3: CASRGGKGDTQYF; DNA: TGCGCCAGTCGCGGGGGCAAGGGGGATACGCAGTATTTT; V: TRBV4-1; D: NA; J: TRBJ2-3; size: NA
CDR3: CSVLGQVPEQYF; DNA: TGCAGCGTCCTAGGGCAAGTCCCCGAGCAGTACTTC; V: TRBV29-1; D: NA; J: TRBJ2-7; size: few
CDR3: CASSKGLAGEKLFF; DNA: TGCGCCAGCAGCAAGGGCCTCGCAGGTGAAAAACTGTTTTTT; V: TRBV5-1; D: NA; J: TRBJ1-4; size: NA
CDR3: CASSTGQGVDEAFF; DNA: TGTGCCAGCAGCACGGGACAGGGGGTGGATGAAGCTTTCTTT; V: TRBV7-3; D: TRBD1; J: TRBJ1-1; size: NA
CDR3: CAWSRGTSAEAFF; DNA: TGTGCCTGGAGCCGGGGCACCTCCGCTGAAGCTTTCTTT; V: TRBV30; D: NA; J: TRBJ1-1; size: few
CDR3: CASSILGGKEVHNEQFF; DNA: TGTGCCAGTAGTATACTGGGCGGGAAGGAGGTCCACAATGAGCAGTTCTTC; V: TRBV19; D: NA; J: TRBJ2-1; size: few
CDR3: CAWSGGPYGYTF; DNA: TGTGCCTGGAGTGGCGGCCCGTATGGCTACACCTTC; V: TRBV30; D: NA; J: TRBJ1-2; size: few
CDR3: CASSLAGGSDTQYF; DNA: TGTGCCAGCAGCCTAGCGGGGGGGTCAGATACGCAGTATTTT; V: TRBV6-5; D: TRBD2; J: TRBJ2-3; size: NA
CDR3: CASSYSGQGTSYNSPLHF; DNA: TGTGCCAGCAGTTACTCGGGACAGGGGACCTCCTATAATTCACCCCTCCACTTT; V: TRBV6-5; D: TRBD1; J: TRBJ1-6; size: few
CDR3: CASPLGSYNEQFF; DNA: TGTGCCAGTCCGCTGGGCTCCTACAATGAGCAGTTCTTC; V: TRBV7-2; D: NA; J: TRBJ2-1; size: few
CDR3: CASSPQGQEAGELFF; DNA: TGTGCCAGCAGCCCACAGGGACAGGAAGCCGGGGAGCTGTTTTTT; V: TRBV9; D: TRBD1; J: TRBJ2-2; size: NA
CDR3: CASSPGQDYGYTF; DNA: TGTGCCAGCAGCCCCGGACAGGACTATGGCTACACCTTC; V: TRBV11-2; D: TRBD1; J: TRBJ1-2; size: large
CDR3: CASSFGTESSYEQYF; DNA: TGTGCCAGCAGCTTCGGGACGGAAAGCTCCTACGAGCAGTACTTC; V: TRBV7-6; D: NA; J: TRBJ2-7; size: large
CDR3: CASSQDREGADTQYF; DNA: TGCGCCAGCAGCCAAGACAGGGAGGGTGCGGATACGCAGTATTTT; V: TRBV4-1; D: TRBD2; J: TRBJ2-3; size: few
CDR3: CAWTWGAEQYF; DNA: TGTGCCTGGACGTGGGGGGCCGAGCAGTACTTC; V: TRBV30; D: NA; J: TRBJ2-7; size: few
CDR3: CASSASGRAGRFF; DNA: TGTGCCAGCAGTGCGAGCGGGAGGGCCGGGAGGTTCTTC; V: TRBV6-1; D: TRBD2; J: TRBJ2-1; size: NA
CDR3: CASSPRESSYNEQFF; DNA: TGTGCCAGCAGCCCCCGCGAGAGCTCCTACAATGAGCAGTTCTTC; V: TRBV11-2; D: NA; J: TRBJ2-1; size: large
CDR3: CASSLTGGTYNEQFF; DNA: TGCGCCAGCAGCTTGACAGGGGGCACCTACAATGAGCAGTTCTTC; V: TRBV5-1; D: TRBD1; J: TRBJ2-1; size: few
CDR3: CSARENTEAFF; DNA: TGCAGTGCTAGAGAGAACACTGAAGCTTTCTTT; V: TRBV20-1; D: NA; J: TRBJ1-1; size: NA
CDR3: CASSREEAYEQYF; DNA: TGTGCCAGCAGCCGGGAGGAGGCCTACGAGCAGTACTTC; V: TRBV7-9; D: TRBD2; J: TRBJ2-7; size: few
CDR3: CASSLAAKEQFF; DNA: TGCGCCAGCAGCTTGGCCGCAAAGGAGCAGTTCTTC; V: TRBV5-1; D: NA; J: TRBJ2-1; size: few
CDR3: CASSFRAGAYEQYF; DNA: TGTGCCAGCAGCTTTAGGGCAGGGGCCTACGAGCAGTACTTC; V: TRBV7-9; D: NA; J: TRBJ2-7; size: NA
CDR3: CASSLDHQPQHF; DNA: TGTGCCAGCAGCTTAGACCATCAGCCCCAGCATTTT; V: TRBV7-3; D: NA; J: TRBJ1-5; size: NA
CDR3: CASSLALTAVNTEAFF; DNA: TGTGCCAGCAGCTTAGCCCTGACAGCTGTGAACACTGAAGCTTTCTTT; V: TRBV11-1; D: NA; J: TRBJ1-1; size: NA
CDR3: CASSLDRGQNEQFF; DNA: TGCGCCAGCAGCTTGGACAGGGGGCAGAATGAGCAGTTCTTC; V: TRBV5-1; D: TRBD1; J: TRBJ2-1; size: NA
CDR3: CASSLSGGHAGDTQYF; DNA: TGTGCCAGCAGCCTATCGGGAGGCCACGCCGGGGATACGCAGTATTTT; V: TRBV7-2; D: TRBD2; J: TRBJ2-3; size: NA
CDR3: CASSDPGQGNSYEQYF; DNA: TGTGCCAGCAGTGACCCCGGACAGGGGAACTCCTACGAGCAGTACTTC; V: TRBV27; D: TRBD1; J: TRBJ2-7; size: large
CDR3: CAKLRRQGTTEAFF; DNA: TGTGCTAAGCTAAGAAGACAAGGGACCACTGAAGCTTTCTTT; V: TRBV7-7; D: NA; J: TRBJ1-1; size: NA
CDR3: CASVQGTYNEQFF; DNA: TGTGCCAGCGTGCAGGGTACCTACAATGAGCAGTTCTTC; V: TRBV7-2; D: NA; J: TRBJ2-1; size: NA
CDR3: CSARPTGTSYEQYF; DNA: TGCAGTGCTAGACCAACCGGGACCTCCTACGAGCAGTACTTC; V: TRBV20-1; D: NA; J: TRBJ2-7; size: NA
CDR3: CASSLEGPATQYF; DNA: TGTGCCAGCAGCTTAGAGGGTCCGGCGACCCAGTACTTC; V: TRBV11-2; D: NA; J: TRBJ2-5; size: NA
CDR3: CASSSLTSGYNEQFF; DNA: TGTGCCAGCAGCTCCTTGACTAGCGGTTACAATGAGCAGTTCTTC; V: TRBV9; D: TRBD2; J: TRBJ2-1; size: few
CDR3: CAIGLDIANTEAFF; DNA: TGTGCCATAGGACTGGATATAGCGAACACTGAAGCTTTCTTT; V: TRBV5-5; D: NA; J: TRBJ1-1; size: NA
CDR3: CAWNWEGEQFF; DNA: TGTGCCTGGAATTGGGAGGGTGAGCAGTTCTTC; V: TRBV30; D: TRBD2; J: TRBJ2-1; size: few
CDR3: CASSPRGYIQYF; DNA: TGTGCCAGCAGCCCCAGGGGGTACATTCAGTACTTC; V: TRBV14; D: TRBD1; J: TRBJ2-4; size: medium-sized
CDR3: CASSPGGLNTGELFF; DNA: TGTGCCAGCAGCCCTGGCGGGCTGAACACCGGGGAGCTGTTTTTT; V: TRBV11-2; D: NA; J: TRBJ2-2; size: NA
CDR3: CASSLPGQGRDEQFF; DNA: TGTGCCAGCAGCTTACCGGGACAGGGTAGGGATGAGCAGTTCTTC; V: TRBV5-6; D: TRBD1; J: TRBJ2-1; size: medium-sized
CDR3: CASSHTDRGGNQPQHF; DNA: TGTGCCAGCAGCCACACGGACAGGGGGGGCAATCAGCCCCAGCATTTT; V: TRBV4-2; D: TRBD1; J: TRBJ1-5; size: few
CDR3: CAVSGAAYNEQFF; DNA: TGTGCCGTTAGCGGGGCTGCCTACAATGAGCAGTTCTTC; V: TRBV10-3; D: TRBD2; J: TRBJ2-1; size: few
CDR3: CASRRGAYGYTF; DNA: TGTGCCAGCAGGCGGGGGGCCTATGGCTACACCTTC; V: TRBV27; D: NA; J: TRBJ1-2; size: NA
CDR3: CASSEVAVSGELFF; DNA: TGTGCCAGCAGTGAAGTAGCGGTATCGGGGGAGCTGTTTTTT; V: TRBV6-4; D: NA; J: TRBJ2-2; size: NA
CDR3: CSARQGAYEQYF; DNA: TGCAGTGCTAGACAGGGAGCCTACGAGCAGTACTTC; V: TRBV20-1; D: NA; J: TRBJ2-7; size: NA
CDR3: CASSQSPSGATGELFF; DNA: TGTGCCAGCAGCCAAAGCCCTAGCGGAGCTACCGGGGAGCTGTTTTTT; V: TRBV4-2; D: TRBD2; J: TRBJ2-2; size: few
CDR3: CARGEASTDTQYF; DNA: TGTGCCAGGGGAGAAGCTAGCACAGATACGCAGTATTTT; V: TRBV7-2; D: NA; J: TRBJ2-3; size: few
CDR3: CASSLGRSHEKLFF; DNA: TGTGCCAGCAGTTTGGGCAGAAGCCATGAAAAACTGTTTTTT; V: TRBV12-3/TRBV12-4; D: NA; J: TRBJ1-4; size: medium-sized
CDR3: CASSSRPGNSYEQYF; DNA: TGTGCCAGCAGCTCAAGGCCAGGGAATAGCTACGAGCAGTACTTC; V: TRBV14; D: NA; J: TRBJ2-7; size: few
CDR3: CASTARGTGELFF; DNA: TGTGCCAGCACCGCCAGGGGAACCGGGGAGCTGTTTTTT; V: TRBV6-2/TRBV6-3; D: NA; J: TRBJ2-2; size: few
CDR3: CAWEGGGFGYTF; DNA: TGTGCCTGGGAAGGGGGGGGCTTTGGCTACACCTTC; V: TRBV30; D: NA; J: TRBJ1-2; size: few
CDR3: CASSLGTGGDEKLFF; DNA: TGTGCCAGTAGCCTAGGGACAGGGGGAGATGAAAAACTGTTTTTT; V: TRBV19; D: TRBD1; J: TRBJ1-4; size: NA
CDR3: CASSYLTGEKLFF; DNA: TGTGCCAGCAGCTATCTCACAGGGGAAAAACTGTTTTTT; V: TRBV5-5; D: NA; J: TRBJ1-4; size: NA